Listed here are 9 T cell receptor beta chains from one sample, sequenced in a study of T cell responses to AZD1222 COVID-19 vaccine. The method was immunoSEQ multiplex PCR; TCRdb's version includes in-frame clones alone and lacks a portion of them. This table has fewer than 90,000 clones, about 88% appearing once. The specimen was peripheral blood, collected on day 0 of AZD1222 vaccination. These receptor sequences come from an adult in good health.

This chain links TRBV27 with TRBJ1-1; 7 positions match TRBD1. This CDR3 is built from 14 residues. J lost 4 bases, V lost 5 bases, and 7 bases had no gene match. The germline V gene encodes CDR1 MNHEY and CDR2 SMNVEV (reference sequence). As DNA, the CDR3 is TGTGCCAGCAGTCCGCGGACAGGTAGCACTGAAGCTTTCTTT. This gives the protein CASSPRTGSTEAFF.

The sample holds one count of this clone. The CDR3 reads CAISPGLSGNTIYF. The CDR3 nucleotides are TGTGCCATCAGCCCCGGACTGAGTGGAAACACCATATATTTT. The chain uses TRBV10-3 and TRBJ1-3; D remains ambiguous. The CDR3 totals 14 residues. The germline V gene encodes CDR1 ENHRY and CDR2 SYGVKD. Trimming removed 6 bases from V and 3 bases from J, with 12 bases in between.

The genes are TRBV28 and TRBJ1-2; D may be TRBD1 (6 bases). V was pared by 8 bases and J by 8 bases, with 18 bases between. Germline CDR1 is MDHEN and CDR2 is SYDVKM. The CDR3 loop spans 13 amino acids. DNA of the CDR3: TGTGCCAGCGGGGGGCAGGCACCATGGGGCTACACCTTC. Its translation: CASGGQAPWGYTF.

The gene calls are TRBV30 and TRBJ2-1, with TRBD2 as a possible D gene (6 bases). Per the germline V gene, CDR1 is GTSNPN and CDR2 is SVGIG (reference sequence). Between the trimmed V and J ends, which lost 3 bases and 7 bases, there was a span of 16 bases. The CDR3 contains 14 residues. Written as DNA, the CDR3 is TGTGCCTGGAGCCTGATGACTAGTTCAAATGAGCAGTTCTTC. Residues: CAWSLMTSSNEQFF.

The chain is built from TRBV3-1 (or the pseudogene TRBV3-2) and TRBJ2-5; 11 nucleotides agree with TRBD2. CDR1 is LGHDT, CDR2 YNNKEL, per germline (reference sequence). Trimming removed 4 bases from V and 2 bases from J; junction bases left unmatched: 3. CDR3 length: 15 amino acids. The chain's CDR3 is CASSLRLAGQETQYF. CDR3 sequence (DNA): TGTGCCAGCAGCCTCAGACTAGCGGGGCAAGAGACCCAGTACTTC.

The chain carries TRBV12-5 and TRBJ2-7; tentative D call: TRBD2 (6 bases). The CDR3 is 14 amino acids. V lost 7 bases and J 2 bases, leaving 15 bases between the germline ends. Germline CDR1 and CDR2: LGHNT and FRNRAP. The CDR3 bases are TGTGCTAGTGCCCCAGGGACTTCAGCCTACGAGCAGTACGTC. Translating it yields CASAPGTSAYEQYV.

The V and J genes are TRBV24-1 and TRBJ1-2; D is unclear. Deletions cut 3 bases from V and 0 bases from J, with 10 bases between. The germline V gene has CDR1 KGHDR and CDR2 SFDVKD. The CDR3 consists of 15 residues. CDR3 sequence (DNA): TGTGCCACCAGTGATGTCGGTGCTTCTAACTATGGCTACACCTTC. It specifies CATSDVGASNYGYTF.

The V gene is TRBV11-2, the J gene TRBJ2-7; D is ambiguous. The CDR3 runs 10 residues. V was pared by 5 bases and J by 9 bases, with 8 bases between. Germline V gene data show CDR1 as SGHAT and CDR2 as FQNNGV. The chain's CDR3 is CASSGSGQYF. The CDR3 bases are TGTGCCAGCAGCGGTAGTGGGCAGTACTTC.

To note about this clone: Other DNA sequences in the same sample also yield this CDR3. The CDR3 DNA follows: TGTGCCAGCAGTTTGGGTGGCTATGGCTACACCTTC. It yields the protein CASSLGGYGYTF. This chain uses TRBV28 with TRBJ1-2; D remains unclear. Per the germline V gene, CDR1 is MDHEN and CDR2 is SYDVKM. With 3 bases removed from V and 4 bases from J, the gap between germline ends came to 6 bases. This CDR3 is 12 amino acids long.